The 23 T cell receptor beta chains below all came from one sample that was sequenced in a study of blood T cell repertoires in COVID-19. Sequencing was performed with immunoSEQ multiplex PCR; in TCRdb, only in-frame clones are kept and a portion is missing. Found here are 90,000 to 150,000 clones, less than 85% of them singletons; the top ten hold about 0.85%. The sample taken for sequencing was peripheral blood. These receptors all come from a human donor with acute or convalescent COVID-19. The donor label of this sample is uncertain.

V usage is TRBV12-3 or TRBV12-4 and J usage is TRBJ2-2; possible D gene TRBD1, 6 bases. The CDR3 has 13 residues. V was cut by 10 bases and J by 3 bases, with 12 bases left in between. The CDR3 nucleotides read TGTGCCACCGGACAGCCCTACACCGGGGAGCTGTTTTTT. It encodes CATGQPYTGELFF.

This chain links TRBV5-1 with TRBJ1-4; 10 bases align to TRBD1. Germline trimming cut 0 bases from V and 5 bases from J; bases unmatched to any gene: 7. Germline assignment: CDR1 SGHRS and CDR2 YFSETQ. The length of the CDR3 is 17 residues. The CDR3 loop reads CASSLGFMGQGNEKLFF. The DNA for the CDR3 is TGCGCCAGCAGCTTGGGGTTTATGGGACAGGGGAATGAAAAACTGTTTTTT.

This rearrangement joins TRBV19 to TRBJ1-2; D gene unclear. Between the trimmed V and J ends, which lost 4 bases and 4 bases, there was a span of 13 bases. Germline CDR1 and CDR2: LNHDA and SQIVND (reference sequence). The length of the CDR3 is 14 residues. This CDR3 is CASSTNQAFYGYTF. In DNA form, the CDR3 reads TGTGCCAGTAGTACGAATCAGGCGTTCTATGGCTACACCTTC.

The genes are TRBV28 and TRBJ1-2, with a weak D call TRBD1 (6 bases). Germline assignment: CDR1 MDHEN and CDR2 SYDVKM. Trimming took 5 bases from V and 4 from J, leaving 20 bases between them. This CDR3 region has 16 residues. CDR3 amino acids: CASSPGFRGAGYGYTF. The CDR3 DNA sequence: TGTGCCAGCAGTCCCGGATTTCGGGGGGCAGGCTATGGCTACACCTTC.

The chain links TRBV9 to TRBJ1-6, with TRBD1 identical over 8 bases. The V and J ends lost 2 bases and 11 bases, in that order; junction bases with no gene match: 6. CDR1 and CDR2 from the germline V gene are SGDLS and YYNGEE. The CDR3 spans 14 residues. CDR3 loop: CASSVGQGITPLHF. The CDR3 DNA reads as TGTGCCAGCAGCGTCGGACAGGGTATTACACCCCTCCACTTT.

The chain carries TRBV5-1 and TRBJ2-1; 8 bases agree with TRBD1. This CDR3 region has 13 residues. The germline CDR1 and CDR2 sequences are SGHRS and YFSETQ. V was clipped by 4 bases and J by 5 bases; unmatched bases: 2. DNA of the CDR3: TGCGCCAGCAGCCGACAGGGGAACAATGAGCAGTTCTTC. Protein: CASSRQGNNEQFF.

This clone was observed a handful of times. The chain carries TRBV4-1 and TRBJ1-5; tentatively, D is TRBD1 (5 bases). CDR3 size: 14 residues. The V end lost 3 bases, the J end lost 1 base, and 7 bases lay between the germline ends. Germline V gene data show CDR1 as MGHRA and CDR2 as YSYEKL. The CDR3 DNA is TGCGCCAGCAGCCAGACAGCGAGCAATCAGCCCCAGCATTTT. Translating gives CASSQTASNQPQHF.

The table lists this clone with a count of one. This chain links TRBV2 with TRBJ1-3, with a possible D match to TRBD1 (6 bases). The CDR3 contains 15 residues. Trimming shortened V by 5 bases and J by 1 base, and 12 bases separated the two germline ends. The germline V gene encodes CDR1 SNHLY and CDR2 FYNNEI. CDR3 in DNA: TGTGCCAGCAGTAAAGAGCAGGGGTCTGGAAACACCATATATTTT. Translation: CASSKEQGSGNTIYF.

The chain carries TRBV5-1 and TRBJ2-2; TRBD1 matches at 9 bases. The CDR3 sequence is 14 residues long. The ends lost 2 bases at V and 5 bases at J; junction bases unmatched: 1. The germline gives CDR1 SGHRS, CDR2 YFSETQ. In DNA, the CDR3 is TGCGCCAGCAGCTTTGACAGGGGGACCGGGGAGCTGTTTTTT. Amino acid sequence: CASSFDRGTGELFF. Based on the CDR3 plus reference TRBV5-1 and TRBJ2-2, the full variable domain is KAGVTQTPRYLIKTRGQQVTLSCSPISGHRSVSWYQQTPGQGLQFLFEYFSETQRNKGNFPGRFSGRQFSNSRSEMNVSTLELGDSALYLCASSFDRGTGELFFGEGSRLTVL.

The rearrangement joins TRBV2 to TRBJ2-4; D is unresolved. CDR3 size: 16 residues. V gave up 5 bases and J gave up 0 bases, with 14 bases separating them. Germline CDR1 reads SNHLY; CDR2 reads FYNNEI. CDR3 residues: CASSLTRVLAKNIQYF. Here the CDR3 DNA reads TGTGCCAGCAGTCTGACCCGGGTTCTAGCCAAAAACATTCAGTACTTC.

CDR3 in DNA: TGTGCCAGCAGTGGGCAACAGGAAACCGAGCAGTTCTTC. Translated, it gives CASSGQQETEQFF. The chain uses TRBV2 and TRBJ2-1; TRBD1 is a possible D gene (5 bases). CDR3 size: 13 residues. Per the germline V gene, CDR1 is SNHLY and CDR2 is FYNNEI. The V and J ends lost 4 bases and 10 bases respectively, with 14 bases between them.

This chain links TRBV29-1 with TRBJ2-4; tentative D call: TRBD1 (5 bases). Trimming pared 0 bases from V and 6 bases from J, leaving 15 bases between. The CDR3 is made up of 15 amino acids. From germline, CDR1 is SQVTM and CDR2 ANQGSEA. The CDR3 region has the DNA TGCAGCGTTGAAGATCTCGCAGGGCCCGGAAACATTCAGTACTTC. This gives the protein CSVEDLAGPGNIQYF.

In DNA form, the CDR3 reads TGTGCCAGTAGTATCGGACTAGCGGGGAGGAATGAGCAGTTCTTC. It codes for CASSIGLAGRNEQFF. V and J are TRBV19 and TRBJ2-1, with 12 bases lining up with TRBD2. Per the germline V gene, CDR1 is LNHDA and CDR2 is SQIVND (reference sequence). This CDR3 has 15 amino acids. J gave up 7 bases and V 3 bases, and 4 bases lay outside the gene matches.

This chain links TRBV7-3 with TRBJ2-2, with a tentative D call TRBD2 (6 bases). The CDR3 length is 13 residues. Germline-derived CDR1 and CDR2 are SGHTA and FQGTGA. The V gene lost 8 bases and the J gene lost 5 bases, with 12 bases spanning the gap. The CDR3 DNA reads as TGTGCCAGCGCCCGGGGGATTACCGGGGAGCTGTTTTTT. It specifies CASARGITGELFF.

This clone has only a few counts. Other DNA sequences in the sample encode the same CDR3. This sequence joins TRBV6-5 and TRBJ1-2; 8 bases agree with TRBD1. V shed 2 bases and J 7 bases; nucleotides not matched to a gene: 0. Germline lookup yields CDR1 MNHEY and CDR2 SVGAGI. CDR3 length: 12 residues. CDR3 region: CASSYGQGGYTF. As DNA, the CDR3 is TGTGCCAGCAGTTACGGACAGGGTGGCTACACCTTC.

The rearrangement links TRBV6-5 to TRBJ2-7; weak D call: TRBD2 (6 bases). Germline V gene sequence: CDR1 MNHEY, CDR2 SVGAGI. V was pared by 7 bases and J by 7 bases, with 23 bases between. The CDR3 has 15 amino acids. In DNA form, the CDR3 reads TGTGCCAGCACTTTCGGGGGAACGCTAGATTGGGAGCAGTACTTC. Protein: CASTFGGTLDWEQYF.

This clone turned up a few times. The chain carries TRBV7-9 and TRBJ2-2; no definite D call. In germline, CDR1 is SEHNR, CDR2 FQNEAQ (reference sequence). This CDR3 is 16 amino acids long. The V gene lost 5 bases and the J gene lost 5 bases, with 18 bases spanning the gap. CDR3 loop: CASSPPQMGATGELFF. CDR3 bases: TGTGCCAGCAGCCCACCGCAGATGGGCGCGACCGGGGAGCTGTTTTTT.

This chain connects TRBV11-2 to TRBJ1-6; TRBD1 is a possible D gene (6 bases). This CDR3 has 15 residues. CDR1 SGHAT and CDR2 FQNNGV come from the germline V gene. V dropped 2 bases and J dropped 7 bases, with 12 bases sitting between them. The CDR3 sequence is CASSLSGGPNSPLHF. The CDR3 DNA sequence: TGTGCCAGCAGCTTATCGGGGGGGCCCAATTCACCCCTCCACTTT.

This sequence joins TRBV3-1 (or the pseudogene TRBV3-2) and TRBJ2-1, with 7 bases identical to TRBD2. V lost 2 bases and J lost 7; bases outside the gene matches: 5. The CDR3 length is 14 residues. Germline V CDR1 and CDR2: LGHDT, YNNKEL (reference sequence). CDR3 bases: TGTGCCAGCAGCCAAAGCGGGGAAGTTAATGAGCAGTTCTTC. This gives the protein CASSQSGEVNEQFF.

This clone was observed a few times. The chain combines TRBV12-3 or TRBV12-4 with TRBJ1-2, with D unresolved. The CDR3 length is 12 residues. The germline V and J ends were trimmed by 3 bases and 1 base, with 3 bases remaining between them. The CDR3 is CASSFSNYGYTF. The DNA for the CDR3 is TGTGCCAGCAGTTTTAGTAACTATGGCTACACCTTC.

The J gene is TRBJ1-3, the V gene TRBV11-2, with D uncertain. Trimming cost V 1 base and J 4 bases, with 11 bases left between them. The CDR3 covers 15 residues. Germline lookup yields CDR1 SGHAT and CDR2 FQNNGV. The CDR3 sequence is CASSLGGHTGNTIYF. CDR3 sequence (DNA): TGTGCCAGCAGCTTAGGAGGCCACACGGGAAACACCATATATTTT.

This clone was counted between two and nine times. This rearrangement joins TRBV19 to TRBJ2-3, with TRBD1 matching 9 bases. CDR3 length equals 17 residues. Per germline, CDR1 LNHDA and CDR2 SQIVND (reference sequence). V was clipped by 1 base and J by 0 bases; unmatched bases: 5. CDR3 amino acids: CASSIGQGGISTDTQYF. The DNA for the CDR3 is TGTGCCAGTAGTATAGGACAGGGGGGTATTAGCACAGATACGCAGTATTTT.

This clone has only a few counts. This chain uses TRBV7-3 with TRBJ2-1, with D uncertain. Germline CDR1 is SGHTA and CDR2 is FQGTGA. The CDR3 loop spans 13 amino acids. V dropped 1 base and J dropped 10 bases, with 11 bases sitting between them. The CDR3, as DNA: TGTGCCAGCAGCTTAAGTCAGGTCAAGGAGCAGTTCTTC. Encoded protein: CASSLSQVKEQFF.